One sample yielded the 3 T cell receptor beta chains listed below, sequenced in a study of CD8+CD57+ T cells in acquired aplastic anemia. Both TCR beta VDJ combination and CDR3 sequence profiling were carried out. Genomic DNA was the template for this profiling. TCRdb recomputed calls from the reads with MiXCR, one row per CDR3 protein. The sample has 150,000 to 200,000 distinct CDR3 sequences, 45% to 55% seen once. All sequencing subjects had displayed CD8+CD57+ cell expansion on flow cytometry. The sample taken for sequencing was sorted CD4+, CD8+, or CD8+CD57+ T cells (not recorded which) from PBMCs. Receptors originate from a human donor with aplastic anemia.

This clonotype appeared many times. The chain links TRBV29-1 to TRBJ1-1; possibly TRBD1 for D (6 bases). This CDR3 region has 13 residues. Per the germline V gene, CDR1 is SQVTM and CDR2 is ANQGSEA. Between the trimmed V and J ends, which lost 6 bases and 5 bases, there was a span of 16 bases. As DNA, the CDR3 is TGCAGCGTCGCCGACAGGAGGGAAACTGAAGCTTTCTTT. Translation: CSVADRRETEAFF.

This clonotype was counted between two and nine times. This chain uses TRBV7-2 with TRBJ2-7; TRBD2 aligns across 9 bases. This CDR3 is built from 14 residues. Germline values: CDR1 SGHTA, CDR2 FQGNSA. Trimming removed 3 bases from V and 3 bases from J; junction bases left unmatched: 3. The CDR3 DNA reads as TGTGCCAGCAGCTTGACTAGCGGTGTCTACGAGCAGTACTTC. This codes for CASSLTSGVYEQYF.

The V call is TRBV12-3 or TRBV12-4, the J call TRBJ2-5; 7 nucleotides line up with TRBD2. V trimming: 3 bases; J trimming: 7 bases; junction bases outside the gene matches: 5. The CDR3 spans 13 residues. As DNA, the CDR3 is TGTGCCAGCAGTTTCGGCGGGGGTGGGACCCAGTACTTC. Translating it yields CASSFGGGGTQYF.